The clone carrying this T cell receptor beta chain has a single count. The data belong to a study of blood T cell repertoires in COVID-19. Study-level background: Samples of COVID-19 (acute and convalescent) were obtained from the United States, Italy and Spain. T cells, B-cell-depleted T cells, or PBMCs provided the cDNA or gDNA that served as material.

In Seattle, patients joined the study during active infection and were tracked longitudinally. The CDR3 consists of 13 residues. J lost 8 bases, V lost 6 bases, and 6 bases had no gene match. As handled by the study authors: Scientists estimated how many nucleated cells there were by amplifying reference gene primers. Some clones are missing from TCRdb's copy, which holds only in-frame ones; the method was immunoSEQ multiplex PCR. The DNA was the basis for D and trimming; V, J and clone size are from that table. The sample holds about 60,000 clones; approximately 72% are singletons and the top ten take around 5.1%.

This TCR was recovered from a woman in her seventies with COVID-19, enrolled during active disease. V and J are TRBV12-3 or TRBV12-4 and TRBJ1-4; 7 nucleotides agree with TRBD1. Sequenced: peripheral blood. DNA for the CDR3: TGTGCCAGCAGCCCAGGGGGATCCGAAAAACTGTTTTTT. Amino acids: CASSPGGSEKLFF.